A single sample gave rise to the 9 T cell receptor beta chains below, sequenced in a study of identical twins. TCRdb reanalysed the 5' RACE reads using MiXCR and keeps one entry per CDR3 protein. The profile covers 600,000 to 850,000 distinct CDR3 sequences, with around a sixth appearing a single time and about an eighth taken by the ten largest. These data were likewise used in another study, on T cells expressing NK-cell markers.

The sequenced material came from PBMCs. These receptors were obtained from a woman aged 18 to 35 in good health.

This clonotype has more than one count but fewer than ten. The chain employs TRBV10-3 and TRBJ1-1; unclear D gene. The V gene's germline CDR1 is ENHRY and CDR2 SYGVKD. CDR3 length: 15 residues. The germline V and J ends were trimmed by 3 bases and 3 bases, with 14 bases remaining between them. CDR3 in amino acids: CAISDRPLGDTEAFF. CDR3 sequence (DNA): TGTGCCATCAGTGATCGGCCGCTTGGCGACACTGAAGCTTTCTTT.

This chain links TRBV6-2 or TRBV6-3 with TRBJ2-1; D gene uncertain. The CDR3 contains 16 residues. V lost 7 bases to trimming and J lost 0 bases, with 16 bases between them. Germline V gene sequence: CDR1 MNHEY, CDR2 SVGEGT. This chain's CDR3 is CASNPFGGSSYNEQFF. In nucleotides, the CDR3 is TGTGCCAGCAACCCATTCGGCGGAAGCTCCTACAATGAGCAGTTCTTC.

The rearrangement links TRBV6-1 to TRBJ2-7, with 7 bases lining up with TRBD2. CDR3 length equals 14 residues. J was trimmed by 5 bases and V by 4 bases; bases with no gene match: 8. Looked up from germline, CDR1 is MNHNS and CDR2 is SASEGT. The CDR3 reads CASSGGLVINEQYF. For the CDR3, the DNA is TGTGCCAGCAGTGGTGGACTAGTAATCAACGAGCAGTACTTC.

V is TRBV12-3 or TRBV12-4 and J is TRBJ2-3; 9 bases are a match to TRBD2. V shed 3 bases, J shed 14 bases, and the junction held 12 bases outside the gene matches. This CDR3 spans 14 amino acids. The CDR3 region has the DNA TGTGCCAGCAGTTTTAGAGGACTAGCGCCCTCGGGGTATTTT. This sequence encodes CASSFRGLAPSGYF.

In DNA form, the CDR3 reads TGTGCCAGCAATCAGGGGGGGACATACAATGAGCAGTTCTTC. Translation gives CASNQGGTYNEQFF. The chain uses TRBV6-2 or TRBV6-3 and TRBJ2-1; either TRBD1 or TRBD2 may supply D (7 bases each). With 7 bases removed from V and 4 bases from J, the gap between germline ends came to 14 bases. CDR1 and CDR2 from the germline V gene are MNHEY and SVGEGT. This CDR3 region has 14 residues.

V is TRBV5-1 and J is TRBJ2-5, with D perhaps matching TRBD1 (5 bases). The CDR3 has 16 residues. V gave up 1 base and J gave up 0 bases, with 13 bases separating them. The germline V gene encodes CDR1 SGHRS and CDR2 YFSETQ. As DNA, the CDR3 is TGCGCCAGCAGCTTGAGGCCTGGGGCAGACCAAGAGACCCAGTACTTC. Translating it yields CASSLRPGADQETQYF.

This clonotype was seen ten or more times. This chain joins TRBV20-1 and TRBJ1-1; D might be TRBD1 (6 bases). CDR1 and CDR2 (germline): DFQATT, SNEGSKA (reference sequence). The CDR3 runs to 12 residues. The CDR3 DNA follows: TGCAGGCCGACAGGCGAGGGCACTGAAGCTTTCTTT. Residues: CRPTGEGTEAFF.

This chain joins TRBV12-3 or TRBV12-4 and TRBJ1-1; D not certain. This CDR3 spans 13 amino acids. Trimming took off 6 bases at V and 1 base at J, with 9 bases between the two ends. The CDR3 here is CASREKGNTEAFF. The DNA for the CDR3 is TGTGCCAGCAGAGAAAAAGGGAACACTGAAGCTTTCTTT.

CDR3 protein: CASSPGDSTEAFF. In DNA form, the CDR3 reads TGCGCCAGCAGCCCCGGGGACAGCACTGAAGCTTTCTTT. The genes are TRBV5-1 and TRBJ1-1, with 7 positions matching TRBD1. V lost 4 bases to trimming and J lost 4 bases; unmatched junction nucleotides: 4. CDR3 length: 13 residues. Germline-derived CDR1 and CDR2 are SGHRS and YFSETQ.